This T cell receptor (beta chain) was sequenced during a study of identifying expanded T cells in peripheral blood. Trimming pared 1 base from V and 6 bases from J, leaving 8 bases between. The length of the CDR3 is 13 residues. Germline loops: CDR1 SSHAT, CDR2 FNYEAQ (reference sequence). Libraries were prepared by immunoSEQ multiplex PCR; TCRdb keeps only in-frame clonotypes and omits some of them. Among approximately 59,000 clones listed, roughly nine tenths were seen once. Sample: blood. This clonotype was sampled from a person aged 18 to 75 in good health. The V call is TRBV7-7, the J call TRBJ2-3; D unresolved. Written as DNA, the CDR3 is TGTGCCAGCAGCTTAGGTCTCCAGGATACGCAGTATTTT. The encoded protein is CASSLGLQDTQYF.